This T cell receptor (beta chain) came from a study of cytomegalovirus exposure and HLA in healthy donors. Study at large: Unique TCRs from HLA-typed donors, 70 million to 85 million of them, were held in an early data release.

Points from the study as a whole: Presence/absence comparisons presumed near-even sequencing depth among donors. Analysis performed later found 15,000 or so TCR beta sequences associated with HLA alleles at 0.05 false discovery rate.

The germline V gene encodes CDR1 MDHEN and CDR2 SYDVKM. CDR3 length: 10 residues. The trim removed 7 bases at V and 12 bases at J, leaving 2 bases unmatched. A remark on this clone: The antigen remains unidentified.

Amplification used 60 Vbeta primers and 13 Jbeta primers. Measured with immunoSEQ multiplex PCR; TCRdb has only the in-frame clones, and not every one. The table shows around 220,000 clones, with 65% to 80% occurring only once. The material sequenced was PBMCs. The clonotype was recovered from a man aged 40-49 years in good health and CMV-seronegative. V and J are TRBV28 and TRBJ2-1; TRBD2 matches 8 bases. The CDR3 coding sequence is TGTGCCAGCACGGGGGGGGCGCAGTTCTTC. Amino acid sequence: CASTGGAQFF.